Each of the 13 T cell receptor beta chains below was sequenced from the same sample in a study of blood T cells in healthy people across ages. Through a sample-barcoded 5' primer and a J-beta primer mix, a second PCR was run for roughly 6 to 12 cycles. TCRdb redid the calling of the 5' RACE reads with MiXCR, one entry per CDR3 protein. Of about 780,000 distinct CDR3 sequences listed, 62% are singletons. Sequenced material: blood. Receptors were obtained from a man younger than 45 in good health.

The rearrangement joins TRBV4-3 to TRBJ1-1; D remains ambiguous. The V end lost 1 base, the J end lost 0 bases, and 9 bases lay between the germline ends. Germline loops: CDR1 LGHNA, CDR2 YSLEER. The CDR3 sequence is 15 residues long. The CDR3 DNA follows: TGCGCCAGCAGCCAAGGTGTACTGATGAACACTGAAGCTTTCTTT. This gives the protein CASSQGVLMNTEAFF.

V usage is TRBV20-1 and J usage is TRBJ2-7; D gene ambiguous. Germline lookup yields CDR1 DFQATT and CDR2 SNEGSKA (reference sequence). The CDR3 length is 12 residues. V shed 2 bases and J shed 4 bases, with 9 bases lying between them. CDR3 nucleotides: TGCAGTGCTAGAAGCTCTATTTACGAGCAGTACTTC. Translating it yields CSARSSIYEQYF.

The chain carries TRBV7-2 and TRBJ2-5; 7 bases fit TRBD2. Trimming at V came to 4 bases and at J to 1 base, leaving 6 bases not matched to a gene. Per the germline V gene, CDR1 is SGHTA and CDR2 is FQGNSA. CDR3 length: 15 residues. The CDR3 coding sequence is TGTGCCAGCAGCTCCGGGGGGACCTCCCAAGAGACCCAGTACTTC. Residues: CASSSGGTSQETQYF.

The chain recombines TRBV6-5 with TRBJ2-3; 8 bases agree with TRBD2. With 1 base clipped from V and 2 bases from J, the junction kept 5 bases outside the gene matches. The germline gives CDR1 MNHEY, CDR2 SVGAGI. The CDR3 has 16 amino acids. CDR3 sequence reads: CASSYLLAGSTDTQYF. In DNA form, the CDR3 reads TGTGCCAGCAGTTACTTATTAGCGGGGTCCACAGATACGCAGTATTTT.

This chain connects TRBV29-1 to TRBJ2-4; D might be TRBD2 (7 bases). CDR1 SQVTM and CDR2 ANQGSEA come from the germline V gene. Deletions cut 4 bases from V and 9 bases from J, with 16 bases between. The CDR3 contains 13 residues. CDR3 sequence reads: CSVVVQGGGIQYF. CDR3 DNA: TGCAGCGTTGTCGTACAGGGAGGGGGCATTCAGTACTTC.

The genes are TRBV6-5 and TRBJ2-7; D gene unclear. Trimming took 8 bases from V and 2 from J, leaving 13 bases between them. Germline V gene data show CDR1 as MNHEY and CDR2 as SVGAGI. The CDR3 has 13 amino acids. The CDR3: CASAQLGPYEQYF. The CDR3 DNA reads TGTGCCAGCGCTCAGCTAGGTCCCTACGAGCAGTACTTC.

The chain is built from TRBV28 and TRBJ2-7, with D maybe TRBD1 (6 bases). Germline CDR1 is MDHEN and CDR2 is SYDVKM. This CDR3 spans 16 amino acids. V was clipped by 2 bases and J by 5 bases, with 19 bases between them. As DNA, the CDR3 is TGTGCCAGCAGTTTAGAACCCGGACAGACCTATGACGAGCAGTACTTC. This gives the protein CASSLEPGQTYDEQYF.

The J gene is TRBJ2-1, the V gene TRBV12-3 or TRBV12-4; the D gene could be TRBD1 or TRBD2 (6 bases each). The CDR3 runs 14 residues. Deletions cut 5 bases from V and 8 bases from J, with 16 bases between. The CDR3 here is CASSPLAGGDEQFF. CDR3 DNA sequence: TGTGCCAGCAGTCCTTTAGCCGGGGGCGATGAGCAGTTCTTC.

Worth noting for this clonotype: Its ends do not fully match the called genes, so a read error is possible. V and J are TRBV7-7 and TRBJ2-3, with 10 bases fitting TRBD2. This CDR3 spans 16 amino acids. Germline-derived CDR1 and CDR2 are SSHAT and FNYEAQ (reference sequence). Here the CDR3 DNA reads TGTGCTAGCAGCTTGGGTAGCGGGGGGAACACAGATACGCAGTATTTT. Its translation is CASSLGSGGNTDTQYF.

This clonotype has only a few counts. The rearrangement links TRBV12-3 or TRBV12-4 to TRBJ1-1; 7 positions match TRBD1. V lost 9 bases and J lost 4; bases outside the gene matches: 11. The CDR3 is 14 residues long. This CDR3 reads CASLNRGKGTEAFF. CDR3 coding DNA: TGTGCCAGTTTAAACAGGGGCAAGGGCACTGAAGCTTTCTTT.

This clonotype was picked up a small number of times. The rearrangement links TRBV7-2 to TRBJ2-5; perhaps TRBD1 as D (6 bases). The V and J ends lost 3 bases and 1 base respectively, with 9 bases between them. The CDR3 extends over 14 amino acids. CDR1 is SGHTA, CDR2 FQGNSA, per germline. CDR3 sequence: CASSFGQIQETQYF. CDR3 in DNA: TGTGCCAGCAGCTTCGGACAGATCCAAGAGACCCAGTACTTC. Full variable domain (rest looked up from reference TRBV7-2 and TRBJ2-5): GAGVSQSPSNKVTEKGKDVELRCDPISGHTALYWYRQSLGQGLEFLIYFQGNSAPDKSGLPSDRFSAERTGGSVSTLTIQRTQQEDSAVYLCASSFGQIQETQYFGPGTRLLVL.

CDR3 amino acids: CASSLLDRHNEQFF. DNA of the CDR3: TGTGCCAGCAGCTTACTGGACAGGCACAATGAGCAGTTCTTC. This chain uses TRBV11-1 with TRBJ2-1; 7 positions match TRBD1. This CDR3 has 14 residues. Germline CDR1 SGHAT, CDR2 FQDESV (reference sequence). With V trimmed by 2 bases and J by 5 bases, 3 bases remained unmatched.

This clonotype was observed a few times. V is TRBV2 and J is TRBJ1-2; D call uncertain. The V and J ends lost 6 bases and 5 bases respectively, with 10 bases between them. The CDR3 is made up of 12 amino acids. Germline CDR1 reads SNHLY; CDR2 reads FYNNEI. CDR3 coding DNA: TGTGCCAGCAGCCGTGGCAGTTATGGCTACACCTTC. Translating it yields CASSRGSYGYTF.